This T cell receptor beta chain was recorded in a study of T-cell reconstitution after alpha-beta-depleted transplantation in children. As concerns this clonotype: One junction end disagrees with the germline gene, perhaps due to a read error.

CDR1 and CDR2 (germline): PRHDT, FYEKMQ (reference sequence). This CDR3 is built from 18 residues. The TCRbeta library was prepared with unique molecular identifiers. TCRdb ran MiXCR on the PCR reads and lists one entry per CDR3 protein. The sample consists of about 300,000 distinct CDR3 sequences, roughly a tenth of them appearing once. This clonotype originated in a boy younger than two with acute myeloid leukemia, due to receive a stem cell transplant. This chain uses TRBV13 with TRBJ2-2, with 10 bases fitting TRBD2. This material consisted of PBMCs, taken before TCRalphabeta/CD19-depleted stem cell transplant. CDR3 sequence (DNA): TGTGCCCGCAGCCTCCGCGGACTAGCGGAAAAACTTGGCGGGGAGCTGTTTTTT. Translating gives CARSLRGLAEKLGGELFF.